This TCR beta chain was recorded in a study of T cells in women clearing cervical HPV infection. Method: immunoSEQ multiplex PCR; TCRdb's copy keeps in-frame clones and lacks some. Its listing shows tens of thousands of clones. The sample was blood buffy coat. This receptor was obtained from a woman between 18 and 70 years old with a cervical HPV16 infection that either progressed to CIN3+ or cleared (not recorded which).

CDR3 bases read: TGTGCCAGTTCGAAGACAGGGGGCAGCTCACCA. Encoded protein: CASSKTGGSSP. The full CDR3 reads CASSKTGGSSPLFF. The gene calls are TRBV7-9 and TRBJ1-4; TRBD1 matches at 10 bases. The observed sequence ends 3 residues before the CDR3 terminus, with the missing tail filled in from the germline J gene. Germline V gives CDR1 SEHNR, CDR2 FQNEAQ (reference sequence). The CDR3 contains 14 residues.